The rows below give T cell receptor beta chains drawn from one sample of a study of blood T cell repertoires in COVID-19. Assay: immunoSEQ multiplex PCR; the TCRdb copy retains only in-frame clones and omits some. The sample consists of about 140,000 clones, around 78% of them appearing once. The sample was peripheral blood. The source is an elderly woman with active or convalescent COVID-19. Both conserved end residues are part of each CDR3. The D gene is left open where the match is weak. Size tells how often a clone was seen (once, few, many) or the class of an expanded clone, and some rows leave it out.

.,TRBV18,TRBJ1-6,.,TGTGCCAGCTCACCCGCACGGGTCAGAATTAATTCACCCCTCCACTTT,CASSPARVRINSPLHF
.,TRBV11-2,TRBJ1-5,.,TGTGCCAGCAGTCTCGGAGGGCGCAATCAGCCCCAGCATTTT,CASSLGGRNQPQHF
.,TRBV5-1,TRBJ2-7,.,TGCGCCAGCAGCTTGCATAGCGAGCAGTACTTC,CASSLHSEQYF
.,TRBV3-1/TRBV3-2,TRBJ2-2,few,TGTGCCAGCAGCCATACTAGATTCCGCTCGAACACCGGGGAGCTGTTTTTT,CASSHTRFRSNTGELFF
TRBD1,TRBV5-1,TRBJ1-1,.,TGCGCCAGCAGCAAAACAACAGGGGTAAGGAACACTGAAGCTTTCTTT,CASSKTTGVRNTEAFF
TRBD2,TRBV7-3,TRBJ2-7,once,TGTGCCAGCAGCTTTGGACTAGCGGGGCCAAGGGAGCAGTACTTC,CASSFGLAGPREQYF
.,TRBV19,TRBJ2-1,.,TGTGCCAGTAGTATATCGGGACTTCCTAATGAGCAGTTCTTC,CASSISGLPNEQFF
TRBD1,TRBV2,TRBJ1-2,few,TGTGCCAGCCGCAGGGGGGCCGACCATGGCTACACCTTC,CASRRGADHGYTF
TRBD1,TRBV19,TRBJ2-2,.,TGTGCCAGTAGAATTGGGACAGGTCGGGCCACCGGGGAGCTGTTTTTT,CASRIGTGRATGELFF
.,TRBV5-4,TRBJ1-2,.,TGTGCCAGCAGCTACGCTGGCGGTGATTATGGCTACACCTTC,CASSYAGGDYGYTF
TRBD2,TRBV19,TRBJ2-3,.,TGTGCCAGTAGTAAAGCCAGCGGGGGGGCCTCTACGCAGTATTTT,CASSKASGGASTQYF
.,TRBV7-3,TRBJ1-2,.,TGTGCCAGCAGCTTGGACAGTACTAACTATGGCTACACCTTC,CASSLDSTNYGYTF
TRBD2,TRBV7-2,TRBJ2-1,.,TGTGCCAGCAGCGTAACTAGCGGGGGCTGGAAAGAGCAGTTCTTC,CASSVTSGGWKEQFF
TRBD1,TRBV5-1,TRBJ1-1,.,TGCGCCAGCAGGGAGGGGGCGATCTTTACTGAAGCTTTCTTT,CASREGAIFTEAFF
.,TRBV1,TRBJ2-3,.,TGCACCAGCAGCCCCACCAAACTAGCGGGGAATCGGGGAGATACGCAGTATTTT,CTSSPTKLAGNRGDTQYF
.,TRBV12-3/TRBV12-4,TRBJ1-1,few,TGTGCCAGCAGCCTAGGGAACACTGAAGCTTTCTTT,CASSLGNTEAFF